This T cell receptor (beta chain) appears in the sequencing data of a study of blood T cells in healthy people across ages. The CDR3 is made up of 16 amino acids. CDR1 is MGHRA, CDR2 YSYEKL, per germline. Trimming removed 0 bases from V and 1 base from J; junction bases left unmatched: 1. Through a sample-barcoded 5' primer and a J-beta primer mix, a second PCR was run for about 7 to 12 cycles. Researchers report that a template-switch adaptor with 12 random nucleotides tagged each cDNA molecule. TCRdb processed the 5' RACE reads anew with MiXCR; each CDR3 protein has one entry. This sample yields some 760,000 distinct CDR3 sequences, of which 25% are seen a single time; 9.4% belongs to the top ten. Healthy individuals of Caucasian origin from Russia, aged roughly 6 to 95, served as donors. The sample was also reused in another study, on T cells of mothers and their children. That study adds: Whatever RNA was extracted went entirely into cDNA synthesis, at around 1.6 ug per 15 ul.

The chain recombines TRBV4-1 with TRBJ1-3; TRBD1 aligns across 9 bases. The sequencing input was blood. The TCR was taken from a boy aged 5-17 years in good health. CDR3 residues: CASSQDGTGSGNTIYF. DNA of the CDR3: TGCGCCAGCAGCCAAGATGGGACAGGGTCTGGAAACACCATATATTTT.